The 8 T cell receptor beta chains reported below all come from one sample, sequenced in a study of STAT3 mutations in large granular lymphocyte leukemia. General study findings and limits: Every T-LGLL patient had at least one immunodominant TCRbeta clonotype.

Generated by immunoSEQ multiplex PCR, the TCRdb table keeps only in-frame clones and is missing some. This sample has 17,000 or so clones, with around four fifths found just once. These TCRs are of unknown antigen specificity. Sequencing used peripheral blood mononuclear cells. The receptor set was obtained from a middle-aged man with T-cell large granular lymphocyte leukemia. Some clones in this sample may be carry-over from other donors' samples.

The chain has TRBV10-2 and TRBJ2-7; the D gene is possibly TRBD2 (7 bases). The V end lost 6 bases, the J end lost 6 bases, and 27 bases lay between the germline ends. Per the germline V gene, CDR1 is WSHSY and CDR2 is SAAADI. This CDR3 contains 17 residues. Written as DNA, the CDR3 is TGCGCCAGCAGGGCGTTAAGGGGGACTAACCTACGTGGCGAGCAGTACTTC. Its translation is CASRALRGTNLRGEQYF.

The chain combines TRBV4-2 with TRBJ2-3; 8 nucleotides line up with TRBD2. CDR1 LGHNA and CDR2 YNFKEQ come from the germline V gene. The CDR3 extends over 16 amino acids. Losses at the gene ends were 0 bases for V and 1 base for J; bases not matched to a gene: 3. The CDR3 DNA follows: TGTGCCAGCAGCCAAGAGAAGACTAGCGGCACAGATACGCAGTATTTT. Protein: CASSQEKTSGTDTQYF.

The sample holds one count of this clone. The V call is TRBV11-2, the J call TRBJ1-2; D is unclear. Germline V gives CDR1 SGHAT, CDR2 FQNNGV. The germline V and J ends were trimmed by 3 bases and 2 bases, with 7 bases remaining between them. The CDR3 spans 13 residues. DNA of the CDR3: TGTGCCAGCAGCTTCAGGCTCAACTATGGCTACACCTTC. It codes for CASSFRLNYGYTF.

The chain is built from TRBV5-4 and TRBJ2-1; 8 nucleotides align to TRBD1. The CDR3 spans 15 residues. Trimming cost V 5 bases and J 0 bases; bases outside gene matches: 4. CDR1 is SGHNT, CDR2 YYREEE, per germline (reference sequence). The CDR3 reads CASSQQGGSYNEQFF. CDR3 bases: TGTGCCAGCAGTCAACAGGGGGGCTCCTACAATGAGCAGTTCTTC.

CDR3 sequence: CASSDLKERGTDTQYF. The CDR3 DNA reads as TGTGCCAGCAGTGACCTGAAAGAAAGGGGCACAGATACGCAGTATTTT. V usage is TRBV25-1 and J usage is TRBJ2-3; D not resolved. The germline V gene has CDR1 MGHDK and CDR2 SYGVNS. Trimming removed 3 bases from V and 1 base from J, with 14 bases in between. CDR3 length: 16 amino acids.

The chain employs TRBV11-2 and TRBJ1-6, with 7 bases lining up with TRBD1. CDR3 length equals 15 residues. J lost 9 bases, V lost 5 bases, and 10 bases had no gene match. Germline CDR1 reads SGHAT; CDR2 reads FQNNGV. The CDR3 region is CASSLGQASVSPLHF. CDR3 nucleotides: TGTGCCAGCAGCCTCGGACAGGCGTCGGTTTCACCCCTCCACTTT. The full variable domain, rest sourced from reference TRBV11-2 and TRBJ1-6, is EAGVAQSPRYKIIEKRQSVAFWCNPISGHATLYWYQQILGQGPKLLIQFQNNGVVDDSQLPKDRFSAERLKGVDSTLKIQPAKLEDSAVYLCASSLGQASVSPLHFGNGTRLTVT.

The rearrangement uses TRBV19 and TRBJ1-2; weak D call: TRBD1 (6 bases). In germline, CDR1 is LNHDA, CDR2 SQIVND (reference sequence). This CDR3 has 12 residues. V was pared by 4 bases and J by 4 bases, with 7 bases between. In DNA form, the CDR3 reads TGTGCCAGTAGTACGGACAGCTATGGCTACACCTTC. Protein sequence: CASSTDSYGYTF. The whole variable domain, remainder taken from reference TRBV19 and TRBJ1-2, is DGGITQSPKYLFRKEGQNVTLSCEQNLNHDAMYWYRQDPGQGLRLIYYSQIVNDFQKGDIAEGYSVSREKKESFPLTVTSAQKNPTAFYLCASSTDSYGYTFGSGTRLTVV.

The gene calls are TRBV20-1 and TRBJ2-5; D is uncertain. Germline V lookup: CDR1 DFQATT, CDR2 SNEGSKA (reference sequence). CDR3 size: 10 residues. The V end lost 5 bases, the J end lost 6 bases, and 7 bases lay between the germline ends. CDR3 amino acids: CSASPKTQYF. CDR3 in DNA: TGCAGTGCTTCACCTAAGACCCAGTACTTC.